The rows below give T cell receptor beta chains drawn from one sample of a study of identical twins. TCRdb reprocessed the 5' RACE reads via MiXCR and lists one record per CDR3 protein. The profile shows 1.5 million to 2 million distinct CDR3 sequences, less than 35% of them singletons. Source material: cord blood. The receptor source for this set is a newborn girl in good health. Both conserved end residues are part of each CDR3. The order of the fields is V gene, clone size, D gene, J gene, CDR3 DNA, CDR3 protein. A D gene is named only where the DNA matches it firmly. A clone size is listed for some rows: how often the clone was seen (once, few, many), or a class if it is expanded.

v_call: TRBV2; clone_size: few; d_call: -; j_call: TRBJ2-3; cdr3_nt: TGTGCCTGGCACCCGGGACGGCATAGCGGTAGCACAGATACGCAGTATTTT; cdr3_aa: CAWHPGRHSGSTDTQYF
v_call: TRBV7-9; clone_size: few; d_call: -; j_call: TRBJ2-1; cdr3_nt: TGTGCCAGCAGCCGCCAAGGGGGGGGAGTCTTGCTGCACTACAATGAGCAGTTCTTC; cdr3_aa: CASSRQGGGVLLHYNEQFF
v_call: TRBV4-1; clone_size: -; d_call: -; j_call: TRBJ2-7; cdr3_nt: TGCGCCAGCAGCCAGGTGATTAGTAGGGACGGCAACTCCTACGAGCAGTACTTC; cdr3_aa: CASSQVISRDGNSYEQYF
v_call: TRBV12-3/TRBV12-4; clone_size: few; d_call: -; j_call: TRBJ1-2; cdr3_nt: TGTGCCAGCAGTTTAGACGGGACACTGTCTAACTATGGCTACACCTTC; cdr3_aa: CASSLDGTLSNYGYTF
v_call: TRBV12-3/TRBV12-4; clone_size: -; d_call: TRBD2; j_call: TRBJ2-7; cdr3_nt: TGTGCCAGCAGTCCCGGGTCGGGACTAGCGGACTACGAGCAGTACTTC; cdr3_aa: CASSPGSGLADYEQYF
v_call: TRBV6-6; clone_size: -; d_call: -; j_call: TRBJ1-2; cdr3_nt: TGTGCCAGCAGTTACGACGGGTCCTATCCCACCTATGGCTACACCTTC; cdr3_aa: CASSYDGSYPTYGYTF
v_call: TRBV7-2; clone_size: few; d_call: -; j_call: TRBJ2-1; cdr3_nt: TGTGCCAGCAGCTTAGGTAGAGGTGTGGCGCAGTTCTTC; cdr3_aa: CASSLGRGVAQFF
v_call: TRBV11-1; clone_size: -; d_call: TRBD2; j_call: TRBJ2-5; cdr3_nt: TGTGCCATCAGCTTAGAGTTTAGCGGGGCCCACAATGAGCAGTACTTC; cdr3_aa: CAISLEFSGAHNEQYF
v_call: TRBV10-3; clone_size: few; d_call: -; j_call: TRBJ1-2; cdr3_nt: TGTGCCATCGGTGGTCATAACTATGGCTACACCTTC; cdr3_aa: CAIGGHNYGYTF
v_call: TRBV27; clone_size: -; d_call: -; j_call: TRBJ1-2; cdr3_nt: TGTGCCAGCAGTCGGCGGAGGCCTGGCGGATATGGCTACACCTTC; cdr3_aa: CASSRRRPGGYGYTF
v_call: TRBV3-1; clone_size: -; d_call: -; j_call: TRBJ1-2; cdr3_nt: TGTGCCAGCAGCACCGGACCGTATAACTATGGCTACACCTTC; cdr3_aa: CASSTGPYNYGYTF
v_call: TRBV10-3; clone_size: -; d_call: TRBD1; j_call: TRBJ1-1; cdr3_nt: TGTGCCATCAGACAGGGGGCGTTGGACACTGAAGCTTTCTTT; cdr3_aa: CAIRQGALDTEAFF
v_call: TRBV18; clone_size: -; d_call: TRBD2; j_call: TRBJ2-7; cdr3_nt: TGTGCCAGCTCACCATTGGGGACTAGCGGGGGTTCCTACGAGCAGTACTTC; cdr3_aa: CASSPLGTSGGSYEQYF
v_call: TRBV7-2; clone_size: few; d_call: -; j_call: TRBJ2-3; cdr3_nt: TGTGCCAGCAGCTTAATTCTAGTCTTCACAGATACGCAGTATTTT; cdr3_aa: CASSLILVFTDTQYF
v_call: TRBV7-2; clone_size: -; d_call: -; j_call: TRBJ1-2; cdr3_nt: TGTGCCAGCAGCCGCGGTTCGGCCTATGGCTACACCTTC; cdr3_aa: CASSRGSAYGYTF
v_call: TRBV5-1; clone_size: -; d_call: TRBD1; j_call: TRBJ1-2; cdr3_nt: TGCGCCAGCAGCCTACAGGGGGCGCTTAACTATGGCTACACCTTC; cdr3_aa: CASSLQGALNYGYTF
v_call: TRBV6-1; clone_size: few; d_call: TRBD1; j_call: TRBJ1-2; cdr3_nt: TGTGCCAGCAGTGAAGCTGGGACAGGCCGTTATGGCTACACCTTC; cdr3_aa: CASSEAGTGRYGYTF
v_call: TRBV20-1; clone_size: few; d_call: TRBD1; j_call: TRBJ1-6; cdr3_nt: TGCAGTGCTAGAGTCTGGACAGGCGGATTTTATTCACCCCTCCACTTT; cdr3_aa: CSARVWTGGFYSPLHF
v_call: TRBV28; clone_size: few; d_call: -; j_call: TRBJ2-5; cdr3_nt: TGTGCCAGCAGTTTAGCCCGAGGAGCGTATCAAGAGACCCAGTACTTC; cdr3_aa: CASSLARGAYQETQYF
v_call: TRBV20-1; clone_size: few; d_call: TRBD2; j_call: TRBJ2-3; cdr3_nt: TGCAGTGCTAGGTCGGGACTAGTATATTTGGATACGCAGTATTTT; cdr3_aa: CSARSGLVYLDTQYF
v_call: TRBV24-1; clone_size: few; d_call: -; j_call: TRBJ1-5; cdr3_nt: TGTGCCACCAGTGCAACGGGGAGCAATCAGCCCCAGCATTTT; cdr3_aa: CATSATGSNQPQHF
v_call: TRBV3-1; clone_size: few; d_call: -; j_call: TRBJ2-4; cdr3_nt: TGTGCCAGCAGCCAACATACAGGGCTAGCCAAAAACATTCAGTACTTC; cdr3_aa: CASSQHTGLAKNIQYF
v_call: TRBV20-1; clone_size: -; d_call: TRBD2; j_call: TRBJ2-7; cdr3_nt: TGCAGGGCCTCTAGCGGGGGGGCCACCTACGAGCAGTACTTC; cdr3_aa: CRASSGGATYEQYF
v_call: TRBV5-1; clone_size: few; d_call: TRBD1; j_call: TRBJ1-1; cdr3_nt: TGCGCCAGCAGCGCGGACAGGGAAGGAGGCACTGAAGCTTTCTTT; cdr3_aa: CASSADREGGTEAFF
v_call: TRBV15; clone_size: -; d_call: TRBD2; j_call: TRBJ2-5; cdr3_nt: TGTGCCACCAGCATTACTAGCGCCACCTACAATGAGCAGTACTTC; cdr3_aa: CATSITSATYNEQYF
v_call: TRBV7-9; clone_size: few; d_call: TRBD1; j_call: TRBJ2-7; cdr3_nt: TGTGCCAGCAGCTTATACCGTACAGGGGCAGGAAAGCAGTACTTC; cdr3_aa: CASSLYRTGAGKQYF
v_call: TRBV9; clone_size: many; d_call: -; j_call: TRBJ2-7; cdr3_nt: TGTGCCAGCAGCCCTCGACGCAATTACGAGCAGTACTTC; cdr3_aa: CASSPRRNYEQYF
v_call: TRBV2; clone_size: -; d_call: TRBD1; j_call: TRBJ1-4; cdr3_nt: TGTGCCAGCGGCGGTGCCCGGGACAGGGGACTGTTTTTT; cdr3_aa: CASGGARDRGLFF
v_call: TRBV7-9; clone_size: -; d_call: TRBD2; j_call: TRBJ2-1; cdr3_nt: TGTGCCAACAGCCCTACATTAACTAGCGGGGCTTACAATGAGCAGTTCTTC; cdr3_aa: CANSPTLTSGAYNEQFF
v_call: TRBV20-1; clone_size: -; d_call: TRBD2; j_call: TRBJ2-7; cdr3_nt: TGCAGTGCGGGGCTGTCTAGCGGGAGGGCCTACGAGCAGTACTTC; cdr3_aa: CSAGLSSGRAYEQYF
v_call: TRBV12-3/TRBV12-4; clone_size: few; d_call: -; j_call: TRBJ2-1; cdr3_nt: TGTGCCAGCAGCCGTCAGGGACTCTCCTACAATGAGCAGTTCTTC; cdr3_aa: CASSRQGLSYNEQFF
v_call: TRBV12-3/TRBV12-4; clone_size: few; d_call: -; j_call: TRBJ2-3; cdr3_nt: TGTGCCAGCAGCCCGATATATCGGACCGAGGCACGGGATACGCAGTATTTT; cdr3_aa: CASSPIYRTEARDTQYF
v_call: TRBV15; clone_size: few; d_call: TRBD1; j_call: TRBJ2-7; cdr3_nt: TGTGCCACCAGCAGAGATCTCGGGACAGGGATCTACGAGCAGTACTTC; cdr3_aa: CATSRDLGTGIYEQYF
v_call: TRBV7-9; clone_size: few; d_call: TRBD1; j_call: TRBJ1-1; cdr3_nt: TGTGCCAGCAGCTTAGGACAGGGGGCAGATGAAGCTTTCTTT; cdr3_aa: CASSLGQGADEAFF
v_call: TRBV7-6; clone_size: few; d_call: -; j_call: TRBJ1-6; cdr3_nt: TGTGCCAGCAGCTTAGCCGTCGGGACTGCTAATTCACCCCTCCACTTT; cdr3_aa: CASSLAVGTANSPLHF
v_call: TRBV14; clone_size: -; d_call: TRBD2; j_call: TRBJ2-7; cdr3_nt: TGTGCCAGCAGCCAACGAGCGGGAGGGCCGCATGAGCAGTACTTC; cdr3_aa: CASSQRAGGPHEQYF
v_call: TRBV5-1; clone_size: -; d_call: -; j_call: TRBJ1-2; cdr3_nt: TGCGCCGGCGGCTTGGACGGCAGAACTAACTATGGCTACACCTTC; cdr3_aa: CAGGLDGRTNYGYTF
v_call: TRBV5-1; clone_size: -; d_call: -; j_call: TRBJ1-1; cdr3_nt: TGCGCCAGCAGCCTGGACACGAGCACTGAAGCTTTCTTT; cdr3_aa: CASSLDTSTEAFF
v_call: TRBV7-9; clone_size: -; d_call: TRBD2; j_call: TRBJ2-1; cdr3_nt: TGTGCCAGCAGGGATAGCGGGAGTTTGAGCTCCTACAATGAGCAGTTCTTC; cdr3_aa: CASRDSGSLSSYNEQFF
v_call: TRBV11-2; clone_size: -; d_call: TRBD2; j_call: TRBJ2-3; cdr3_nt: TGTGCCAGCAGCTTAGATCGAGCGGGGGCGATCACAGATACGCAGTATTTT; cdr3_aa: CASSLDRAGAITDTQYF
v_call: TRBV27; clone_size: -; d_call: -; j_call: TRBJ1-2; cdr3_nt: TGTGCCAGCAGTTTCGGGGGGGGGTTTAGCTACACCTTC; cdr3_aa: CASSFGGGFSYTF
v_call: TRBV28; clone_size: once; d_call: TRBD2; j_call: TRBJ2-1; cdr3_nt: TGTGCCAGCAGTTTAGGGGCTAGCGGGAGAAATGAGCAGTTCTTC; cdr3_aa: CASSLGASGRNEQFF
v_call: TRBV28; clone_size: many; d_call: TRBD1; j_call: TRBJ2-3; cdr3_nt: TGTGCCAGCAGTTTATCCCGGGACAGGGTCACAGATACGCAGTATTTT; cdr3_aa: CASSLSRDRVTDTQYF
v_call: TRBV2; clone_size: few; d_call: TRBD2; j_call: TRBJ2-3; cdr3_nt: TGTGCCAGCACGGGACTAGCGGGGGGCCGCACAGATACGCAGTATTTT; cdr3_aa: CASTGLAGGRTDTQYF
v_call: TRBV12-5; clone_size: -; d_call: -; j_call: TRBJ1-4; cdr3_nt: TGTGCTAGTGGTTTGTCCGATGCCGCCAGGCCAAAAAGTGAAAAACTGTTTTTT; cdr3_aa: CASGLSDAARPKSEKLFF
v_call: TRBV20-1; clone_size: -; d_call: TRBD1; j_call: TRBJ2-3; cdr3_nt: TGCAGTGTTATAGACAGGGGCACAGATACGCAGTATTTT; cdr3_aa: CSVIDRGTDTQYF
v_call: TRBV12-3/TRBV12-4; clone_size: few; d_call: -; j_call: TRBJ1-2; cdr3_nt: TGTGCCAGCAGTTTAAGGGGGGATAGTCATGGCTACACCTTC; cdr3_aa: CASSLRGDSHGYTF
v_call: TRBV4-1; clone_size: -; d_call: TRBD2; j_call: TRBJ2-4; cdr3_nt: TGCGCCAGCAGCCCTCCCGGGACTAGAGCTTACAATGAGCAGTACTTC; cdr3_aa: CASSPPGTRAYNEQYF
v_call: TRBV3-1; clone_size: -; d_call: -; j_call: TRBJ1-2; cdr3_nt: TGTGCCAGCAGCCAAGTCAGGGAGGACTATGGCTACACCTTC; cdr3_aa: CASSQVREDYGYTF
v_call: TRBV20-1; clone_size: few; d_call: -; j_call: TRBJ1-2; cdr3_nt: TGCAGTGCTAGGGAAAGAACAGGGAGGGCTGGCTACACCTTC; cdr3_aa: CSARERTGRAGYTF
v_call: TRBV7-9; clone_size: -; d_call: -; j_call: TRBJ2-7; cdr3_nt: TGTGCCAGCAGCTTTCGTTCCCGTTCCTACGAGCAGTACTTC; cdr3_aa: CASSFRSRSYEQYF
v_call: TRBV4-2; clone_size: -; d_call: -; j_call: TRBJ2-7; cdr3_nt: TGTGCCGGCAGCCAGGGGTATTCAGGCGGGATTGTGATCAGCTCCTACGAGCAGTACTTC; cdr3_aa: CAGSQGYSGGIVISSYEQYF
v_call: TRBV29-1; clone_size: few; d_call: -; j_call: TRBJ1-5; cdr3_nt: TGCAGCGTTGAAGTGGCAAGCAATCAGCCCCAGCATTTT; cdr3_aa: CSVEVASNQPQHF
v_call: TRBV2; clone_size: few; d_call: -; j_call: TRBJ2-1; cdr3_nt: TGTGCCAGCAGTGAATTGGGTGGCTACAATGAGCAGTTCTTC; cdr3_aa: CASSELGGYNEQFF
v_call: TRBV5-1; clone_size: -; d_call: -; j_call: TRBJ2-3; cdr3_nt: TGCGCCAGCAGCTTGGGACCTAGCGTGGATACGCAGTATTTT; cdr3_aa: CASSLGPSVDTQYF
v_call: TRBV12-3/TRBV12-4; clone_size: -; d_call: TRBD1; j_call: TRBJ2-7; cdr3_nt: TGTGCCAGCAGTCCTAAGACAGGGGTGTCCTACGAGCAGTACTTC; cdr3_aa: CASSPKTGVSYEQYF
v_call: TRBV12-3/TRBV12-4; clone_size: many; d_call: -; j_call: TRBJ1-2; cdr3_nt: TGTGCCAGCAGTGCCCGGGACACTAACTATGGCTACACCTTC; cdr3_aa: CASSARDTNYGYTF
v_call: TRBV20-1; clone_size: few; d_call: -; j_call: TRBJ2-7; cdr3_nt: TGCAGTGCTAGCGCCGGACACTACGAGCAGTACTTC; cdr3_aa: CSASAGHYEQYF